Described below is a single TCR beta chain sequence and its context. The CDR3 extends over 16 amino acids. Per the germline V gene, CDR1 is MGHRA and CDR2 is YSYEKL. V lost 0 bases to trimming and J lost 6 bases; unmatched junction nucleotides: 3. The data are from a study of blood T cell repertoires in COVID-19. The overall study: From T cells, B-cell-depleted T cells, or PBMCs came the material, which was cDNA or gDNA.

Method: immunoSEQ multiplex PCR; TCRdb's copy keeps in-frame clones and lacks some. The table records approximately 180,000 clones, about 86% of them present only once. This rearrangement joins TRBV4-1 to TRBJ2-5, with TRBD2 matching 14 bases. Sequencing was done on a sample of peripheral blood. The receptor comes from a woman aged 70 to 79 with COVID-19, enrolled during active disease. The CDR3 spells CASSQDGLAGGQTQYF. CDR3 in DNA: TGCGCCAGCAGCCAAGATGGACTAGCGGGAGGACAGACCCAGTACTTC.